This T cell receptor beta chain is drawn from a study of blood T cell repertoires in COVID-19. At the level of the study: The cDNA or gDNA used as material had been derived from T cells, B-cell-depleted T cells, or PBMCs.

TCRdb's copy holds only in-frame clones and misses some; the assay was immunoSEQ multiplex PCR. Among tens of thousands of clones listed, 81% were seen once. A note on this clone: At one end the junction does not follow the germline gene, possibly because of a read error.

Germline CDR1 reads SEHNR; CDR2 reads FQNEAQ (reference sequence). There are 14 residues in the CDR3. This chain connects TRBV7-9 to TRBJ2-1; 7 bases align to TRBD2. Sequencing was performed on peripheral blood. The sequence was obtained from a man older than 75 with active or convalescent COVID-19. The CDR3: CASSLAANYNEQFF. The CDR3 coding sequence is TGTGCCAGCAGCCTAGCGGCAAACTACAATGAGCAGTTCTTC.